These 32 T cell receptor beta chains came from one sample sequenced in a study of CD8+CD57+ T cells in acquired aplastic anemia. TCR beta VDJ and CDR3 were profiled, and genomic DNA was the template. TCRdb reprocessed the reads with MiXCR, giving one entry per CDR3 protein. The sample lists some 220,000 distinct CDR3 sequences, roughly 35% seen once, with 0.95% to 1.3% in the top ten. The sequencing sample was made of sorted CD4+, CD8+, or CD8+CD57+ T cells (not recorded which) from PBMCs. Source of these receptors: a human donor in good health, serving as a control.

The V gene is TRBV7-3, the J gene TRBJ1-3, with no clear D. V was clipped by 4 bases and J by 4 bases, with 8 bases between them. Germline loops: CDR1 SGHTA, CDR2 FQGTGA. CDR3 length: 13 residues. The DNA of the CDR3 is TGTGCCAGCAGCTCAGGCCAGGGAAACACCATATATTTT. This sequence encodes CASSSGQGNTIYF.

The gene calls are TRBV25-1 and TRBJ1-6; no definite D call. Germline V gene lookup returns CDR1 MGHDK and CDR2 SYGVNS. CDR3 length equals 13 residues. Trimming pared 2 bases from V and 6 bases from J, leaving 5 bases between. CDR3 nucleotide sequence: TGTGCCAGCAGTGAACAGATTAATTCACCCCTCCACTTT. This sequence encodes CASSEQINSPLHF.

CDR3: CASSFVQGGNAYEQYF. The CDR3 region has the DNA TGTGCCAGCAGCTTTGTCCAGGGGGGGAACGCCTACGAGCAGTACTTC. V gene TRBV5-5 combines with J gene TRBJ2-7; D is possibly TRBD1 or TRBD2 (7 bases each). Trimming removed 2 bases from V and 2 bases from J, with 17 bases in between. CDR3 length: 16 residues. Germline V gene data show CDR1 as SGHKS and CDR2 as YYEKEE (reference sequence).

This clonotype was observed at least ten times. V and J are TRBV5-1 and TRBJ1-2; perhaps TRBD1 as D (5 bases). Trimming removed 0 bases from V and 4 bases from J, with 13 bases in between. The CDR3 has 15 amino acids. Germline V gene data show CDR1 as SGHRS and CDR2 as YFSETQ. CDR3 DNA sequence: TGCGCCAGCAGCTTGGTTGAGGGGTCGGGCTATGGCTACACCTTC. Amino acids: CASSLVEGSGYGYTF.

Ten or more counts support this clonotype. The J gene is TRBJ2-7, the V gene TRBV5-1, with 11 bases that match TRBD1. V shed 4 bases, J shed 5 bases, and the junction held 11 bases outside the gene matches. The CDR3 has 16 residues. Germline values: CDR1 SGHRS, CDR2 YFSETQ. CDR3: CASSQSDWTGGDEQYF. CDR3 sequence (DNA): TGCGCCAGCAGCCAATCCGACTGGACAGGGGGCGACGAGCAGTACTTC. Full variable domain (outside the CDR3, taken from reference TRBV5-1 and TRBJ2-7): KAGVTQTPRYLIKTRGQQVTLSCSPISGHRSVSWYQQTPGQGLQFLFEYFSETQRNKGNFPGRFSGRQFSNSRSEMNVSTLELGDSALYLCASSQSDWTGGDEQYFGPGTRLTVT.

The J gene is TRBJ2-1, the V gene TRBV20-1, with 15 positions matching TRBD2. V dropped 6 bases and J dropped 7; count of bases not matched to a gene: 10. The germline V gene encodes CDR1 DFQATT and CDR2 SNEGSKA (reference sequence). This CDR3 spans 16 amino acids. The CDR3 loop is CSALTGTSGRQNEQFF. CDR3 in DNA: TGCAGTGCCTTGACCGGGACTAGCGGGAGGCAGAATGAGCAGTTCTTC.

This clonotype was observed once. CDR3 nucleotides: TGTGCCACCAGCAGAGCCCCCTCCGGACAGGGGCAAGAGACCCAGTACTTC. Amino acids: CATSRAPSGQGQETQYF. The chain has TRBV15 and TRBJ2-5; 9 bases are shared with TRBD1. The CDR3 length is 17 residues. V lost 1 base to trimming and J lost 2 bases; unmatched junction nucleotides: 8. Germline CDR1 reads LNHNV; CDR2 reads YYDKDF (reference sequence).

The chain is built from TRBV7-8 and TRBJ2-7; tentative D call: TRBD1 (6 bases). This CDR3 region has 14 residues. Germline lookup yields CDR1 SGHVS and CDR2 FQNEAQ. V was trimmed by 5 bases and J by 2 bases, leaving 13 bases between them. As DNA, the CDR3 is TGTGCCAGCAGCGTAAGGGACATTGCCTACGAGCAGTACTTC. Amino acid sequence: CASSVRDIAYEQYF. Full variable domain (rest looked up from reference TRBV7-8 and TRBJ2-7): GAGVSQSPRYKVAKRGQDVALRCDPISGHVSLFWYQQALGQGPEFLTYFQNEAQLDKSGLPSDRFFAERPEGSVSTLKIQRTQQEDSAVYLCASSVRDIAYEQYFGPGTRLTVT.

This clonotype was seen many times. J is TRBJ2-7 and V is TRBV29-1, with TRBD2 as a possible D gene (5 bases). Germline V lookup: CDR1 SQVTM, CDR2 ANQGSEA. Trimming took off 3 bases at V and 4 bases at J, with 13 bases between the two ends. The CDR3 totals 13 residues. Written as DNA, the CDR3 is TGCAGCGTTGAGTCGGACTCCCATTACGAGCAGTACTTC. Translated, it gives CSVESDSHYEQYF.

A word on this clonotype: An end of the junction does not agree with germline; a read error may underlie this. This chain links TRBV6-1 with TRBJ1-1; the D is unclear. The CDR3 is made up of 13 amino acids. Per germline, CDR1 MNHNS and CDR2 SASEGT. This CDR3 is CASSHQVNAEAFF. CDR3 nucleotides: TGTGCCAGCAGTCATCAGGTGAACGCTGAAGCTTTCTTT.

Here the CDR3 DNA reads TGTGCCAGCAGCTTAGCGGCGGGGTCAGGATCACCCCTCCACTTT. It is translated as CASSLAAGSGSPLHF. The V and J genes are TRBV7-2 and TRBJ1-6, with D hard to call. V lost 0 bases and J 10 bases, leaving 13 bases between the germline ends. Germline CDR1 reads SGHTA; CDR2 reads FQGNSA. The CDR3 has 15 residues.

Concerning this clonotype: This may arise from a read error, as a much more abundant clone is one base away. J is TRBJ1-5 and V is TRBV9; 9 bases are shared with TRBD1. The CDR3 has 16 residues. In germline, CDR1 is SGDLS, CDR2 YYNGEE. The CDR3 DNA reads as TGTGCCGGCAGCGCCGTAGCCGGACAGGGGCTACAAACCCAGCATTTT. This encodes CAGSAVAGQGLQTQHF.

The table lists this clonotype with a count of one. The rearrangement links TRBV10-3 to TRBJ1-5, with D unclear. V lost 6 bases, J lost 0 bases, and 9 bases lay in between. In germline, CDR1 is ENHRY, CDR2 SYGVKD. CDR3 size: 14 residues. CDR3 amino acids: CAIRETASNQPQHF. The CDR3 DNA reads as TGTGCCATCAGAGAGACGGCTAGCAATCAGCCCCAGCATTTT.

Of note for this clonotype: This likely comes from a read error, as the CDR3 has no conserved phenylalanine or tryptophan at its end. The rearrangement links TRBV15 to TRBJ1-1; D may be TRBD1 (5 bases). Germline values: CDR1 LNHNV, CDR2 YYDKDF (reference sequence). This CDR3 contains 16 residues. The V end was cut by 5 bases, the J end by 0 bases, with 16 bases between. CDR3 in DNA: TGTGCCACCAGCCCACGCGAGGGGAGTCTGAACACTGAAGCTTTCTTG. It specifies CATSPREGSLNTEAFL.

This clonotype was seen many times. The chain uses TRBV29-1 and TRBJ1-1, with D possibly being TRBD1 (5 bases). V was cut by 5 bases and J by 0 bases, with 16 bases left in between. Germline CDR1 is SQVTM and CDR2 is ANQGSEA. This CDR3 has 15 residues. For the CDR3, the DNA is TGCAGCGTTCCTCAGGGTATAGGAATGAACACTGAAGCTTTCTTT. Protein product: CSVPQGIGMNTEAFF.

This clonotype showed up just a few times. The chain joins TRBV5-1 to TRBJ2-4; D remains unclear. Germline CDR1 and CDR2: SGHRS and YFSETQ. This CDR3 region has 12 residues. V was pared by 0 bases and J by 5 bases, with 3 bases between. The CDR3 region has the DNA TGCGCCAGCAGCTTGGACCAAAACATTCAGTACTTC. This gives the protein CASSLDQNIQYF.

This clonotype has more than one count but fewer than ten. V gene TRBV15 combines with J gene TRBJ2-5, with 9 positions matching TRBD1. The CDR3 is 15 amino acids. Germline trimming cut 1 base from V and 2 bases from J; bases unmatched to any gene: 2. Germline V CDR1 and CDR2: LNHNV, YYDKDF (reference sequence). CDR3 sequence (DNA): TGTGCCACCAGCAGAGTAGGACAGGGGCAAGAGACCCAGTACTTC. It translates to CATSRVGQGQETQYF.

This clonotype was counted at least ten times. The chain recombines TRBV7-9 with TRBJ1-2; 7 nucleotides align to TRBD1. The CDR3 sequence is 15 residues long. CDR1 and CDR2 from the germline V gene are SEHNR and FQNEAQ (reference sequence). Trimming took 8 bases from V and 0 from J; bases not matched to a gene: 9. CDR3 in DNA: TGTGCCAGCGGGGGGGCGACAGGGCCTAACTATGGCTACACCTTC. Its protein product is CASGGATGPNYGYTF. The complete variable domain, with remaining parts taken from reference TRBV7-9 and TRBJ1-2, reads DTGVSQNPRHKITKRGQNVTFRCDPISEHNRLYWYRQTLGQGPEFLTYFQNEAQLEKSRLLSDRFSAERPKGSFSTLEIQRTEQGDSAMYLCASGGATGPNYGYTFGSGTRLTVV.

Many counts were recorded for this clonotype. The J gene is TRBJ2-5, the V gene TRBV12-3 or TRBV12-4; D call uncertain. The CDR3 has 18 amino acids. The V end lost 3 bases, the J end lost 4 bases, and 24 bases lay between the germline ends. Written as DNA, the CDR3 is TGTGCCAGCAGTTTTGGGGTTGGCAGATGGATCTCCGGAGAGACCCAGTACTTC. As protein: CASSFGVGRWISGETQYF.

This clonotype was detected many times. The gene calls are TRBV20-1 and TRBJ1-4, with unresolved D. The V end lost 5 bases, the J end lost 2 bases, and 12 bases lay between the germline ends. Germline loops: CDR1 DFQATT, CDR2 SNEGSKA (reference sequence). The CDR3 runs 14 residues. CDR3 loop: CSALRPETNEKLFF. CDR3 in DNA: TGCAGTGCTCTACGACCGGAGACTAATGAAAAACTGTTTTTT.

This clonotype came up many times. V is TRBV9 and J is TRBJ2-2; tentatively, D is TRBD1 or TRBD2 (5 bases each). The germline V gene encodes CDR1 SGDLS and CDR2 YYNGEE. V dropped 4 bases and J dropped 7 bases, with 14 bases sitting between them. There are 14 residues in the CDR3. As DNA, the CDR3 is TGTGCCAGCAGCCCACTCCGGGGCGGCGGGGAGCTGTTTTTT. This codes for CASSPLRGGGELFF.

This clonotype was seen ten or more times. The gene calls are TRBV10-3 and TRBJ1-1; D uncertain. CDR1 ENHRY and CDR2 SYGVKD come from the germline V gene. Deletions cut 5 bases from V and 1 base from J, with 8 bases between. There are 13 residues in the CDR3. The CDR3 region is CAISNGGNTEAFF. The CDR3 region has the DNA TGTGCCATCAGTAACGGTGGGAACACTGAAGCTTTCTTT.

This clonotype was seen ten or more times. The genes are TRBV7-3 and TRBJ2-3; the D is unclear. Trimming took off 2 bases at V and 6 bases at J, with 9 bases between the two ends. Germline V gives CDR1 SGHTA, CDR2 FQGTGA. The CDR3 has 13 residues. Written as DNA, the CDR3 is TGTGCCAGCAGCTTAGGGAATGGGGATACGCAGTATTTT. It is translated as CASSLGNGDTQYF.

This clonotype appeared a single time. Possible read error: a much larger clone is one base away. The chain joins TRBV7-8 to TRBJ2-1; D not resolved. This CDR3 spans 16 amino acids. Looked up from germline, CDR1 is SGHVS and CDR2 is FQNEAQ. The V gene lost 0 bases and the J gene lost 2 bases, with 11 bases spanning the gap. The DNA of the CDR3 is TGTGCCAGCAGCTTAGCAGGCAGGAGTACCTACAATGAGCAGTTCTTC. This sequence encodes CASSLAGRSTYNEQFF.

This clonotype occurred many times. The rearrangement joins TRBV6-1 to TRBJ1-2; D gene unclear. Germline V gene sequence: CDR1 MNHNS, CDR2 SASEGT. Trimming pared 6 bases from V and 4 bases from J, leaving 15 bases between. The CDR3 length is 14 residues. Here the CDR3 reads CASSEIDGVYGYTF. The CDR3 DNA is TGTGCCAGCAGCGAAATTGACGGAGTCTATGGCTACACCTTC.

V usage is TRBV5-1 and J usage is TRBJ2-5; maybe TRBD1 (5 bases). CDR1 is SGHRS, CDR2 YFSETQ, per germline. V was pared by 1 base and J by 2 bases, with 9 bases between. This CDR3 is 14 amino acids long. The CDR3 is CASSLLSGQETQYF. DNA for the CDR3: TGCGCCAGCAGCTTGTTGTCAGGGCAAGAGACCCAGTACTTC.

There are many counts of this clonotype. V usage is TRBV20-1 and J usage is TRBJ1-1; tentatively, D is TRBD1 (5 bases). Trimming pared 6 bases from V and 0 bases from J, leaving 20 bases between. The germline CDR1 and CDR2 sequences are DFQATT and SNEGSKA (reference sequence). The CDR3 consists of 16 residues. The CDR3 sequence: CSAIRGDLQLNTEAFF. Written as DNA, the CDR3 is TGCAGTGCAATTAGGGGAGACTTACAACTGAACACTGAAGCTTTCTTT.

This clonotype was seen at least ten times. V gene TRBV19 combines with J gene TRBJ2-5; 9 bases map to TRBD2. Germline V gene data show CDR1 as LNHDA and CDR2 as SQIVND (reference sequence). The V and J ends lost 5 bases and 5 bases, in that order; junction bases with no gene match: 12. The length of the CDR3 is 16 residues. Here the CDR3 reads CASSVVAGASGETQYF. The CDR3 DNA reads as TGTGCCAGTAGTGTAGTAGCGGGAGCGAGCGGGGAGACCCAGTACTTC.

The table lists this clonotype with many counts. The genes are TRBV5-4 and TRBJ2-5; TRBD2 agrees at 9 bases. CDR3 size: 15 residues. CDR1 and CDR2 from the germline V gene are SGHNT and YYREEE (reference sequence). J gave up 6 bases and V 0 bases, and 6 bases lay outside the gene matches. The CDR3 DNA reads as TGTGCCAGCAGCTTGGTCGGCGGGGGGGCGCAGACCCAGTACTTC. Protein sequence: CASSLVGGGAQTQYF.

This clonotype was detected a few times. The chain carries TRBV5-1 and TRBJ2-3; TRBD2 is a possible D gene (6 bases). Deletions cut 5 bases from V and 0 bases from J, with 13 bases between. The length of the CDR3 is 15 residues. Germline V gene data show CDR1 as SGHRS and CDR2 as YFSETQ. This CDR3 is CASRSTRGSTDTQYF. CDR3 bases: TGCGCCAGCAGATCGACTAGGGGAAGCACAGATACGCAGTATTTT.

This chain joins TRBV12-3 or TRBV12-4 and TRBJ1-2; no clear D. The germline V and J ends were trimmed by 4 bases and 4 bases, with 31 bases remaining between them. This CDR3 region has 20 residues. The CDR3 bases are TGTGCCAGCAGTTCCGACTCGGCGGGCCCGTCCAGTCGCCATTTCTATGGCTACACCTTC. Its protein product is CASSSDSAGPSSRHFYGYTF.

This chain uses TRBV7-2 with TRBJ2-7; TRBD2 is a possible D gene (6 bases). CDR1 and CDR2 from the germline V gene are SGHTA and FQGNSA. Trimming removed 5 bases at V and 2 bases at J, with 13 bases between. The CDR3 runs 14 residues. The chain's CDR3 is CASSPDGGTYEQYV. DNA for the CDR3: TGTGCCAGCAGCCCCGATGGGGGGACCTACGAGCAGTACGTC.